This T cell receptor beta chain was recovered during a study of tumor-infiltrating lymphocytes in localized non-small cell lung cancer. Study-level background: Resected tumor was paired with non-adjacent uninvolved lung from the same patient.

Regarding the study as a whole: IM1 and IM2 tumors showed no difference in T-cell fraction. Not all patients were TCR sequenced, owing to tissue quantity.

Concerning this clone: Its antigen is unknown.

Clones were sequenced by immunoSEQ multiplex PCR, and TCRdb holds only the in-frame ones, with some missing. The table lists around 8,000 clones, roughly 63% of them singletons. Germline V lookup: CDR1 SEHNR, CDR2 FQNEAQ (reference sequence). The ends lost 3 bases at V and 6 bases at J; junction bases unmatched: 5. The CDR3 length is 14 residues. Sequencing was done on a sample of uninvolved lung tissue not adjacent to the tumor. The V call is TRBV7-9, the J call TRBJ1-1; TRBD1 agrees at 9 bases. The receptor comes from a human donor with non-small cell lung cancer. The CDR3 spells CASSFGQGPPEAFF. The CDR3, as DNA: TGTGCCAGCAGCTTTGGACAGGGGCCCCCTGAAGCTTTCTTT.